The 23 T cell receptor beta chains in this list originate from one sample, sequenced in a study of OX40 agonist ivuxolimab in advanced cancers. Measured with immunoSEQ multiplex PCR; TCRdb has only the in-frame clones, and not every one. The sample gives about 90,000 clones, about nine tenths of which show up once; less than 0.35% is in the top ten. The sequencing here drew on CD4+ or CD8+ T cells sorted from blood, taken in a trial of the OX40 agonist ivuxolimab. The receptors come from an adult with an advanced solid tumor such as melanoma, head and neck, liver or kidney cancer.

V usage is TRBV9 and J usage is TRBJ2-2; TRBD2 is a possible D gene (5 bases). Germline V CDR1 and CDR2: SGDLS, YYNGEE. V lost 0 bases to trimming and J lost 7 bases, with 10 bases between them. The CDR3 loop spans 14 amino acids. For the CDR3, the DNA is TGTGCCAGCAGCGTAGGAGGGCCTGGCGGGGAGCTGTTTTTT. Translating it yields CASSVGGPGGELFF.

This clone was picked up one time. V is TRBV5-1 and J is TRBJ2-3; D remains unclear. Germline V lookup: CDR1 SGHRS, CDR2 YFSETQ. The CDR3 spans 15 residues. Trimming took off 2 bases at V and 4 bases at J, with 14 bases between the two ends. CDR3 DNA: TGCGCCAGCAGCTTTGGAAGGGCGATGGCAGATACGCAGTATTTT. Its translation: CASSFGRAMADTQYF.

This rearrangement joins TRBV7-2 to TRBJ2-7; tentative D call: TRBD1 (6 bases). Trimming cost V 5 bases and J 6 bases, with 14 bases left between them. This CDR3 has 13 residues. CDR1 SGHTA and CDR2 FQGNSA come from the germline V gene. CDR3 loop: CASSLNRVPEQYF. The CDR3 coding sequence is TGTGCCAGCAGCCTTAACAGGGTGCCCGAGCAGTACTTC.

The chain links TRBV11-2 to TRBJ2-1; 11 bases agree with TRBD2. CDR1 and CDR2 (germline): SGHAT, FQNNGV. The V segment lost 1 base and the J segment 7 bases; nucleotides outside the gene matches: 3. The CDR3 length is 15 residues. Written as DNA, the CDR3 is TGTGCCAGCAGCTTAGGTCTAGCGGGAGGTAATGAGCAGTTCTTC. Residues: CASSLGLAGGNEQFF.

The CDR3 spells CASSLVLAQEQFF. CDR3 DNA: TGTGCCAGCAGCTTAGTTCTGGCGCAGGAGCAGTTCTTC. V and J are TRBV7-9 and TRBJ2-1; D remains ambiguous. Per germline, CDR1 SEHNR and CDR2 FQNEAQ (reference sequence). V lost 1 base and J lost 10, with 11 bases in between. The CDR3 sequence is 13 residues long.

This chain links TRBV30 with TRBJ2-1; 12 bases match TRBD2. Trimming at V came to 1 base and at J to 0 bases, leaving 10 bases not matched to a gene. The CDR3 runs 19 residues. Germline V lookup: CDR1 GTSNPN, CDR2 SVGIG (reference sequence). The CDR3 sequence is CAWSGRAGLAGRSYNEQFF. The CDR3 nucleotides read TGTGCCTGGAGTGGAAGGGCAGGACTAGCGGGACGCTCCTACAATGAGCAGTTCTTC.

The chain links TRBV11-3 to TRBJ2-3; 8 nucleotides agree with TRBD2. CDR1 and CDR2 from the germline V gene are SGHNT and YENEEA. The CDR3 is 15 amino acids. The ends lost 4 bases at V and 3 bases at J; junction bases unmatched: 6. The chain's CDR3 is CASSSSGGKTDTQYF. CDR3 nucleotides: TGTGCCAGCAGCTCGAGCGGGGGAAAGACAGATACGCAGTATTTT.

The CDR3 sequence is CASSLSGQKETQYF. The CDR3 DNA reads TGTGCCAGCAGTTTATCGGGGCAGAAAGAGACCCAGTACTTC. J is TRBJ2-5 and V is TRBV28; D might be TRBD1 or TRBD2, each matching 5 bases. The ends were cut back, 1 base at V and 3 bases at J, with 9 bases in the middle. The CDR3 is 14 residues long. The V gene's germline CDR1 is MDHEN and CDR2 SYDVKM. Full variable domain (rest looked up from reference TRBV28 and TRBJ2-5): DVKVTQSSRYLVKRTGEKVFLECVQDMDHENMFWYRQDPGLGLRLIYFSYDVKMKEKGDIPEGYSVSREKKERFSLILESASTNQTSMYLCASSLSGQKETQYFGPGTRLLVL.

The chain is built from TRBV6-6 and TRBJ2-2; 10 bases line up with TRBD2. V shed 6 bases, J shed 7 bases, and the junction held 8 bases outside the gene matches. The CDR3 runs to 15 residues. CDR1 and CDR2 (germline): MNHNY, SVGAGI (reference sequence). CDR3: CASSPSSGRNGELFF. In DNA form, the CDR3 reads TGTGCCAGCAGCCCCTCTAGCGGGAGAAACGGGGAGCTGTTTTTT.

The chain joins TRBV2 to TRBJ2-5; D possibly uses TRBD1 or TRBD2 (5 bases each). V was trimmed by 0 bases and J by 5 bases, leaving 25 bases between them. The CDR3 is 19 residues long. Germline CDR1 SNHLY, CDR2 FYNNEI. The CDR3 sequence: CASSEALRGAGRDWETQYF. CDR3 coding DNA: TGTGCCAGCAGTGAAGCGCTTCGGGGAGCTGGCAGGGATTGGGAGACCCAGTACTTC.

This chain links TRBV20-1 with TRBJ1-2; D perhaps matches TRBD1 (6 bases). The CDR3 loop spans 10 amino acids. V was cut by 6 bases and J by 6 bases, with 8 bases left in between. CDR1 and CDR2 (germline): DFQATT, SNEGSKA (reference sequence). The CDR3 loop reads CSARQDGYTF. The DNA of the CDR3 is TGCAGTGCCCGACAGGATGGCTACACCTTC.

The chain couples TRBV29-1 to TRBJ2-2, with D possibly being TRBD1 (5 bases). Trimming took off 5 bases at V and 4 bases at J, with 11 bases between the two ends. Germline CDR1 SQVTM, CDR2 ANQGSEA. The CDR3 loop spans 13 amino acids. CDR3 in DNA: TGCAGCGTTTCCGTGCAGGGCACCGGGGAGCTGTTTTTT. It yields the protein CSVSVQGTGELFF.

This chain links TRBV5-6 with TRBJ2-7, with 13 bases identical to TRBD2. V gave up 3 bases and J gave up 3 bases; unmatched junction bases: 9. The germline gives CDR1 SGHDT, CDR2 YYEEEE. The CDR3 sequence is 17 residues long. CDR3 region: CASSSWTSGSRFYEQYF. The CDR3 bases are TGTGCCAGCAGCTCGTGGACTAGCGGGAGTAGATTCTACGAGCAGTACTTC.

Notes on this clone: Within the sample, other DNA sequences also encode this same CDR3. This chain uses TRBV28 with TRBJ2-7; tentative D call: TRBD2 (6 bases). Deletions cut 2 bases from V and 1 base from J, with 6 bases between. The CDR3 runs to 13 residues. Per germline, CDR1 MDHEN and CDR2 SYDVKM. This CDR3 is CASSLGGSYEQYF. The CDR3 DNA follows: TGTGCCAGCAGTTTAGGAGGGTCCTACGAGCAGTACTTC.

This chain uses TRBV7-9 with TRBJ2-1; D gene uncertain. Germline-derived CDR1 and CDR2 are SEHNR and FQNEAQ (reference sequence). The V end lost 5 bases, the J end lost 10 bases, and 15 bases lay between the germline ends. The CDR3 has 13 amino acids. For the CDR3, the DNA is TGTGCCAGCAGCCGTGACTCAGCTTTCGAGCAGTTCTTC. As protein: CASSRDSAFEQFF.

This clone was seen a handful of times. This chain joins TRBV2 and TRBJ1-5; TRBD1 matches 8 bases. Trimming at V came to 3 bases and at J to 2 bases, leaving 6 bases not matched to a gene. Germline V gives CDR1 SNHLY, CDR2 FYNNEI. This CDR3 has 16 residues. This CDR3 reads CASSESLDRGNQPQHF. In nucleotides, the CDR3 is TGTGCCAGCAGTGAGTCACTGGACAGGGGCAATCAGCCCCAGCATTTT. Supplemented by reference TRBV2 and TRBJ1-5, the full variable domain reads EPEVTQTPSHQVTQMGQEVILRCVPISNHLYFYWYRQILGQKVEFLVSFYNNEISEKSEIFDDQFSVERPDGSNFTLKIRSTKLEDSAMYFCASSESLDRGNQPQHFGDGTRLSIL.

For this clone: The junction and the germline gene differ at one end; a read error may be behind it. The genes are TRBV9 and TRBJ1-6, with 9 bases aligning to TRBD1. CDR3 length: 13 amino acids. Looked up from germline, CDR1 is SGDLS and CDR2 is YYNGEE. The CDR3, as DNA: TGTGCCAGCAGCTTGCAATCCGGGACAGGGTTAAACTTT. This encodes CASSLQSGTGLNF.

V is TRBV6-1 and J is TRBJ2-5; tentative D call: TRBD2 (6 bases). V was cut by 3 bases and J by 4 bases, with 9 bases left in between. The CDR3 contains 13 residues. CDR1 and CDR2 from the germline V gene are MNHNS and SASEGT. CDR3 DNA sequence: TGTGCCAGCAGTGAGCGGGACCGAGAGACCCAGTACTTC. Translating gives CASSERDRETQYF.

The gene calls are TRBV2 and TRBJ2-7, with D perhaps assigned TRBD1 or TRBD2 (5 bases each). V was trimmed by 3 bases and J by 4 bases, leaving 19 bases between them. This CDR3 has 16 amino acids. CDR1 and CDR2 (germline): SNHLY, FYNNEI. The DNA of the CDR3 is TGTGCCAGCAGTGACGGTCCGGGGCGGATACCATACGAGCAGTACTTC. Amino acid sequence: CASSDGPGRIPYEQYF.

V is TRBV5-1 and J is TRBJ2-1; D possibly corresponds to TRBD1 (6 bases). Trimming left V 2 bases short and J 9 bases short, with 21 bases between. CDR1 and CDR2 (germline): SGHRS, YFSETQ. This CDR3 is 16 amino acids long. The CDR3 DNA reads TGCGCCAGCAGCTTAGCACAGGGCCAGGGCGCCGGTGAGCAGTTCTTC. It encodes CASSLAQGQGAGEQFF.

This clone showed up just once. The V call is TRBV10-1, the J call TRBJ2-1; 9 bases are a match to TRBD2. Trimming cost V 5 bases and J 5 bases; bases outside gene matches: 13. CDR3 length: 17 residues. Germline CDR1 reads WNHNN; CDR2 reads SYGVQD (reference sequence). This chain's CDR3 is CASSPSLGLARNNEQFF. The CDR3 DNA reads TGCGCCAGCAGTCCTAGTCTCGGACTAGCGAGAAACAATGAGCAGTTCTTC.

This clone was recorded a few times. The rearrangement uses TRBV4-1 and TRBJ2-4, with 10 bases that match TRBD2. Germline V CDR1 and CDR2: MGHRA, YSYEKL. Germline trimming cut 0 bases from V and 6 bases from J; bases unmatched to any gene: 2. The CDR3 is made up of 15 amino acids. As DNA, the CDR3 is TGCGCCAGCAGCCAAGATCCTAGCGGGGGAAACATTCAGTACTTC. Translating gives CASSQDPSGGNIQYF.

The chain combines TRBV28 with TRBJ2-7, with 7 bases that match TRBD1. This CDR3 is built from 16 residues. The junction had 10 bases not matched to a gene; V was cut back by 3 bases and J by 2 bases. The V gene's germline CDR1 is MDHEN and CDR2 SYDVKM. CDR3 sequence: CASSLLGGRATYEQYF. The CDR3 DNA reads as TGTGCCAGCAGTTTGCTAGGGGGCCGGGCAACCTACGAGCAGTACTTC.